Following are 20 T cell receptor beta chains from one sample sequenced in a study of T cell repertoires in cytomegalovirus infection. TCRdb ran MiXCR on the reads and lists one entry per CDR3 protein. The sample has some 590,000 distinct CDR3 sequences, under 45% seen once. Their antigens remain unidentified. This specimen consisted of cultured PBMCs, obtained from culture after CMV antigen stimulation. The receptors were gathered from a human donor in good health (CMV status not recorded). Some clones in this sample may be carry-over from other donors' samples.

This clonotype was counted between two and nine times. The J gene is TRBJ2-3, the V gene TRBV12-3 or TRBV12-4; D is ambiguous. CDR3 size: 14 residues. V was clipped by 6 bases and J by 4 bases, with 14 bases between them. The CDR3, as DNA: TGTGCCAGCAGGTCTTCCGGGTACGCAGATACGCAGTATTTT. Protein: CASRSSGYADTQYF.

This clonotype was counted only a few times. V gene TRBV5-6 combines with J gene TRBJ2-7; unclear D gene. This CDR3 has 13 amino acids. Trimming shortened V by 2 bases and J by 2 bases, and 8 bases separated the two germline ends. Per the germline V gene, CDR1 is SGHDT and CDR2 is YYEEEE. CDR3 loop: CASSFPDPYEQYF. The CDR3 nucleotides read TGTGCCAGCAGCTTTCCGGACCCCTACGAGCAGTACTTC. Drawing the rest from reference TRBV5-6 and TRBJ2-7, the complete variable domain is DAGVTQSPTHLIKTRGQQVTLRCSPKSGHDTVSWYQQALGQGPQFIFQYYEEEERQRGNFPDRFSGHQFPNYSSELNVNALLLGDSALYLCASSFPDPYEQYFGPGTRLTVT.

The chain recombines TRBV29-1 with TRBJ2-1, with 10 bases lining up with TRBD2. Germline assignment: CDR1 SQVTM and CDR2 ANQGSEA. V lost 6 bases and J lost 4; bases outside the gene matches: 6. This CDR3 is built from 14 residues. DNA for the CDR3: TGCAGCGTGCCGATACTAGCGGGGTACAATGAGCAGTTCTTC. This gives the protein CSVPILAGYNEQFF.

This chain joins TRBV7-2 and TRBJ1-2; 9 bases map to TRBD1. This CDR3 region has 16 residues. The ends lost 1 base at V and 8 bases at J; junction bases unmatched: 11. Per germline, CDR1 SGHTA and CDR2 FQGNSA. This CDR3 reads CASSLDPLQGARGYTF. The CDR3 DNA reads as TGTGCCAGCAGCTTAGATCCCCTACAGGGGGCGCGGGGCTACACCTTC.

This sequence joins TRBV7-2 and TRBJ1-3; 11 bases agree with TRBD1. There are 17 residues in the CDR3. Germline CDR1 SGHTA, CDR2 FQGNSA. Losses at the gene ends were 5 bases for V and 0 bases for J; bases not matched to a gene: 6. In DNA, the CDR3 is TGTGCCAGCAGCGAGGACAGGGGGCCTCACTCTGGAAACACCATATATTTT. Amino acids: CASSEDRGPHSGNTIYF.

The chain combines TRBV20-1 with TRBJ1-6; tentative D call: TRBD1 (6 bases). The V end was cut by 0 bases, the J end by 8 bases, with 17 bases between. CDR1 is DFQATT, CDR2 SNEGSKA, per germline (reference sequence). This CDR3 has 16 amino acids. The CDR3 reads CSARDPQGGNHSPLHF. The CDR3 DNA reads as TGCAGTGCTAGAGATCCACAGGGAGGGAACCATTCACCCCTCCACTTT.

This clonotype showed up many times. The chain recombines TRBV7-8 with TRBJ1-6, with a weak D call TRBD1 (5 bases). With 4 bases removed from V and 1 base from J, the gap between germline ends came to 8 bases. CDR1 is SGHVS and CDR2 is FQNEAQ in the germline V gene. The CDR3 is 15 amino acids. The CDR3 DNA reads TGTGCCAGCAGCTCCAGGGTATCCTATAATTCACCCCTCCACTTT. It translates to CASSSRVSYNSPLHF.

The chain joins TRBV15 to TRBJ1-1; D not resolved. Looked up from germline, CDR1 is LNHNV and CDR2 is YYDKDF (reference sequence). The V end lost 0 bases, the J end lost 1 base, and 9 bases lay between the germline ends. The CDR3 is 15 residues long. CDR3 nucleotide sequence: TGTGCCACCAGCAGAGATCTCAAGGGGAACACTGAAGCTTTCTTT. Its translation: CATSRDLKGNTEAFF.

This clonotype was observed a handful of times. A junction end diverges from the germline sequence, so it may reflect a read error. The chain couples TRBV10-3 to TRBJ2-5; D is possibly TRBD1 (6 bases). The CDR3 has 14 amino acids. Germline values: CDR1 ENHRY, CDR2 SYGVKD. This chain's CDR3 is CAISEGTGQGTQYF. The CDR3 DNA follows: TGTGCCATCAGTGAAGGAACGGGACAAGGGACCCAGTACTTC.

The V and J genes are TRBV12-3 or TRBV12-4 and TRBJ2-3; 8 bases match TRBD1. The CDR3 consists of 11 residues. The V and J ends lost 7 bases and 15 bases, in that order; junction bases with no gene match: 9. In DNA form, the CDR3 reads TGTGCCAGCACCCCCGGGACAGGCTTTTATTTT. Amino acid sequence: CASTPGTGFYF.

This clonotype has a handful of counts. The chain couples TRBV28 to TRBJ2-7; D uncertain. Germline V gene lookup returns CDR1 MDHEN and CDR2 SYDVKM. The CDR3 is 17 amino acids. Trimming shortened V by 6 bases and J by 0 bases, and 21 bases separated the two germline ends. DNA for the CDR3: TGTGCCAGCAGCCGCCCGATTTACGGGCGAACCTCCTACGAGCAGTACTTC. This codes for CASSRPIYGRTSYEQYF.

This clonotype has just a few counts. V usage is TRBV7-2 and J usage is TRBJ2-1; 8 positions match TRBD2. The J segment lost 6 bases and the V segment lost 5 bases, leaving 9 bases of the junction unmatched. The CDR3 has 15 residues. The germline V gene encodes CDR1 SGHTA and CDR2 FQGNSA. The CDR3 DNA reads TGTGCCAGCAGCCTCGAAGAGAGCGGGGGCAATGAGCAGTTCTTC. Translating gives CASSLEESGGNEQFF.

The V gene is TRBV6-1, the J gene TRBJ2-5, with 10 bases matching TRBD2. This CDR3 is built from 16 residues. Germline trimming cut 1 base from V and 5 bases from J; bases unmatched to any gene: 7. Germline loops: CDR1 MNHNS, CDR2 SASEGT. The CDR3 DNA is TGTGCCAGCAGTGAAGGCAGCGGGGGGGCCGGGGAGACCCAGTACTTC. Amino acid sequence: CASSEGSGGAGETQYF.

The chain couples TRBV7-8 to TRBJ2-5, with TRBD2 matching 7 bases. Losses at the gene ends were 1 base for V and 5 bases for J; bases not matched to a gene: 10. Per the germline V gene, CDR1 is SGHVS and CDR2 is FQNEAQ. The CDR3 spans 16 residues. The CDR3 protein is CASSLGLLRERETQYF. CDR3 sequence (DNA): TGTGCCAGCAGCTTAGGGTTACTGCGGGAGAGGGAGACCCAGTACTTC.

This CDR3 is CASSKVGIGAYSNQPQHF. The DNA of the CDR3 is TGTGCCAGCAGCAAAGTGGGGATCGGTGCCTATAGCAATCAGCCCCAGCATTTT. The chain has TRBV7-2 and TRBJ1-5; unclear D gene. Germline CDR1 reads SGHTA; CDR2 reads FQGNSA. Trimming pared 5 bases from V and 0 bases from J, leaving 20 bases between. The CDR3 length is 18 residues. The full variable domain, in which reference TRBV7-2 and TRBJ1-5 provide the parts outside the CDR3, is GAGVSQSPSNKVTEKGKDVELRCDPISGHTALYWYRQSLGQGLEFLIYFQGNSAPDKSGLPSDRFSAERTGGSVSTLTIQRTQQEDSAVYLCASSKVGIGAYSNQPQHFGDGTRLSIL.

In its sample, this clonotype was seen many times. One junction end does not reproduce the germline sequence, and a read error may be involved. The chain employs TRBV7-2 and TRBJ2-1, with 13 bases that match TRBD2. This CDR3 region has 16 residues. The germline gives CDR1 SGHTA, CDR2 FQGNSA. The CDR3, as DNA: TGTGCCAGCAGCGTAGCCGGGACTAGCGGGACCTATGAGCAGTTCTTC. Its translation: CASSVAGTSGTYEQFF.

The chain couples TRBV6-1 to TRBJ1-3; TRBD1 is a possible D gene (5 bases). This CDR3 contains 14 residues. Germline-derived CDR1 and CDR2 are MNHNS and SASEGT. V was shortened by 7 bases and J by 4 bases, with 14 bases between the two germline ends. CDR3 sequence: CASTYGTQGNTIYF. CDR3 coding DNA: TGTGCCAGCACCTACGGGACTCAAGGAAACACCATATATTTT.

The rearrangement joins TRBV12-5 to TRBJ2-3, with D tentatively TRBD2 (6 bases). Trimming took 6 bases from V and 2 from J, leaving 18 bases between them. The CDR3 is 16 residues long. Germline loops: CDR1 LGHNT, CDR2 FRNRAP. The CDR3 nucleotides read TGTGCTAGTGGCCCGAGAGGGACTGGGAACACAGATACGCAGTATTTT. Translating it yields CASGPRGTGNTDTQYF.

The chain combines TRBV20-1 with TRBJ2-1; unclear D gene. The germline V gene encodes CDR1 DFQATT and CDR2 SNEGSKA (reference sequence). Between the trimmed V and J ends, which lost 3 bases and 0 bases, there was a span of 3 bases. The CDR3 sequence is 12 residues long. Here the CDR3 reads CSARFSYNEQFF. The CDR3 DNA follows: TGCAGTGCTAGGTTCTCCTACAATGAGCAGTTCTTC.

The rearrangement joins TRBV6-2 or TRBV6-3 to TRBJ1-5, with a weak D call TRBD1 (6 bases). With 6 bases removed from V and 0 bases from J, the gap between germline ends came to 12 bases. The CDR3 runs 15 residues. Germline lookup yields CDR1 MNHEY and CDR2 SVGEGT. The CDR3 DNA reads as TGTGCCAGCAGGGAGGACAGCTATAGCAATCAGCCCCAGCATTTT. The encoded protein is CASREDSYSNQPQHF.